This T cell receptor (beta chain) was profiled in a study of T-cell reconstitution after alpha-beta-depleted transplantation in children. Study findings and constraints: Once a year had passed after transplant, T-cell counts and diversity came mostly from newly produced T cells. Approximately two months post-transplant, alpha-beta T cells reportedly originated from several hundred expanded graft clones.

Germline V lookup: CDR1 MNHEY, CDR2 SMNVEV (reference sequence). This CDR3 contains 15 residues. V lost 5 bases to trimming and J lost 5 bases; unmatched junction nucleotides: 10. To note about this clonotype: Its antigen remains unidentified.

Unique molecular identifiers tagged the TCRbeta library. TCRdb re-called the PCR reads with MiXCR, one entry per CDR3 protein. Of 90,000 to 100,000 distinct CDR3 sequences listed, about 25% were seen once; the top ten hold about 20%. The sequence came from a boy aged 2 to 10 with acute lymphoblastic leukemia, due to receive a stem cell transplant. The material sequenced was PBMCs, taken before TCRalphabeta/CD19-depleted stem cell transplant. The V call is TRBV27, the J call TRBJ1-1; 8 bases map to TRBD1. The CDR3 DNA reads TGTGCCAGCAGTCCGAGACAGGGGTGGGTGACTGAAGCTTTCTTT. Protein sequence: CASSPRQGWVTEAFF.